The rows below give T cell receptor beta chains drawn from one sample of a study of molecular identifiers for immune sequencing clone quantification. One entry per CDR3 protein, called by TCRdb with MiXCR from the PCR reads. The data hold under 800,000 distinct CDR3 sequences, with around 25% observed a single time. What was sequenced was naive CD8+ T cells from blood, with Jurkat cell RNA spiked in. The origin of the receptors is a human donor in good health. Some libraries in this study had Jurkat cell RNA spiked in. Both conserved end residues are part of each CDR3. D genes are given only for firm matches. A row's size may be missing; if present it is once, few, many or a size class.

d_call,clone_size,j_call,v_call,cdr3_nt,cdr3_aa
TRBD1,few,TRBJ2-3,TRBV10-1,TGCGCCAGCAGCGGAGACAGGGTTAGCACAGATACGCAGTATTTT,CASSGDRVSTDTQYF
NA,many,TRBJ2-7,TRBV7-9,TGTGCCAGCAGTGCCTCCTACGAGCAGTACTTC,CASSASYEQYF
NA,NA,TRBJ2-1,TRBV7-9,TGTGCCAGCAGCTCCTCTCGGGTCCACAATGCGCAGTTCTTC,CASSSSRVHNAQFF
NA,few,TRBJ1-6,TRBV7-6,TGTGCCAGCAGCTTAGGCAGTGAGAGGTCCTATAATTCACCCCTCCACTTT,CASSLGSERSYNSPLHF
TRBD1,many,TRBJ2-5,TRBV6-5,TGTGCCAGCAGTTACTCCGACAGGGCGCAAGAGACCCAGTACTTC,CASSYSDRAQETQYF
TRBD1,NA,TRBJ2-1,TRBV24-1,TGTGCCACCAGTAAAGACAGGGGGGGAATCGGTGAGCAGTTCTTC,CATSKDRGGIGEQFF
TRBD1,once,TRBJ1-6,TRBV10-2,TGCGCCAGCAGGGGGACAGTGGATAAGTTTTCACCCCTCCACTTT,CASRGTVDKFSPLHF
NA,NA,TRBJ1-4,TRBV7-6,TGTGCCAGCAGCTTAGAGGGGCCGGGTGGTGAAAAACTGTTTTTT,CASSLEGPGGEKLFF
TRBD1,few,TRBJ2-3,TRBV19,TGTGCCAGTATCGGACAGGGGGGCACAGATACGCAGTATTTT,CASIGQGGTDTQYF
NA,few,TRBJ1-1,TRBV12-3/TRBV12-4,TGTGCCAGCAGTTTCGAGAGGGAAAACACTGAAGCTTTCTTT,CASSFERENTEAFF
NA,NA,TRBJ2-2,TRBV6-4,TGTGCCATCCCTGGACGGGGCACCGGGGAGCTGTTTTTT,CAIPGRGTGELFF
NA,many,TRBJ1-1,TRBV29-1,TGCAGCGTTTTCGACGTGAACACTGAAGCTTTCTTT,CSVFDVNTEAFF
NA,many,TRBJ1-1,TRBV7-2,TGTGCCAGCAGCGTACAGGGTGAAGCTTTCTTT,CASSVQGEAFF
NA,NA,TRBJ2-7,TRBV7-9,TGTGCCAGCAGCTTAAGGGGAAACGGAGAGCAGTACTTC,CASSLRGNGEQYF
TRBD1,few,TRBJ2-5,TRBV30,TGTGCCTGGAGGGACAGGGGGCTTGAGACCCAGTACTTC,CAWRDRGLETQYF
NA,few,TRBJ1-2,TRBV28,TGTGCCAGCAGGCCGAACTATGGCTACACCTTC,CASRPNYGYTF
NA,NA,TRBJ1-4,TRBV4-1,TGCGCCAGCAGCCAAGAAGGTAATGCGGCGCCTAGGGAAAAACTGTTTTTT,CASSQEGNAAPREKLFF
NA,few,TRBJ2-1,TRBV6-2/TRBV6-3,TGTGCCAGCAGTGAAGTGGGGGGTTCATCATTTGAGCAGTTCTTC,CASSEVGGSSFEQFF
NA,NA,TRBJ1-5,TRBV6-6,TGTGCCAGCAGTTACTTTGGGGGCGCCGGTTTTCTCAGCAATCAGTCCCAGCATTTT,CASSYFGGAGFLSNQSQHF
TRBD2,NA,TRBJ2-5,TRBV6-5,TGTGCCAGCAGTCCGACTAGCGGGGGGAAAAAAGAGACCCAGTACTTC,CASSPTSGGKKETQYF
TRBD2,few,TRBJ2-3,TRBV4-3,TGCGCCAGCAGCCAAGGGGGCGGGGGGGCTTATACGCAGTATTTT,CASSQGGGGAYTQYF
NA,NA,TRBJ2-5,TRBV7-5,TGTATCTCCGTGCCAGCAGCAGGACAGGGGGCCCAAGAGACCCAGTACTTC,CISVPAAGQGAQETQYF
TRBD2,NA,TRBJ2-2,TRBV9,TGTGCCAGCAGCGTAATCCTAGCGGGAGGGATGACCGGGGAGCTGTTTTTT,CASSVILAGGMTGELFF
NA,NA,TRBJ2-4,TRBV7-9,TGTGCCAGCAGCTTACGGGACTCACCAGCCAAAAACATTCAGTACTTC,CASSLRDSPAKNIQYF
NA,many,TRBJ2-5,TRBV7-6,TGTGCCAGCAGCATCCGCTCGAGGGGTTTCGGCCAAGAGACCCAGTACTTC,CASSIRSRGFGQETQYF
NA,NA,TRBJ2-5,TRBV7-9,TGTGCCAGCAGCTTAGTTCAGACGGAGACCCAGTACTTC,CASSLVQTETQYF
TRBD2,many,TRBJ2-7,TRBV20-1,TGCAGTGCTACGGGACTATATCTCGAGCAGTACTTC,CSATGLYLEQYF
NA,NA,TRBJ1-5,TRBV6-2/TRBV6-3,TGTGCCAGCAGTTACTACGGGTACAGACACAATCAGCCCCAGCATTTT,CASSYYGYRHNQPQHF
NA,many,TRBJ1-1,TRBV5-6,TGTGCCAGCAGCTACGACCGAAGGAACACTGAAGCTTTCTTT,CASSYDRRNTEAFF
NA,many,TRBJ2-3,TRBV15,TGTGCCACCAGGAAACTTCATAGCACAGATACGCAGTATTTT,CATRKLHSTDTQYF
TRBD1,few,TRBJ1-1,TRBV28,TGTGCCAGCAGTTCTTACAGGGGGCATCACACTGAAGCTTTCTTT,CASSSYRGHHTEAFF
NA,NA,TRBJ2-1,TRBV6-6,TGTGCCAGCAGCCAACGCTCAGATTTGCTTGAGCAGTTCTTC,CASSQRSDLLEQFF
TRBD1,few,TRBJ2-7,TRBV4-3,TGCGCCAGCAGCCAAGACCGGACAGGGGAATCCTACGAGCAGTACTTC,CASSQDRTGESYEQYF
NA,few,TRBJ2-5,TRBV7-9,TGTGCCAGCAGCTTTCTGGGGCCTCTAAGGGAGACCCAGTACTTC,CASSFLGPLRETQYF
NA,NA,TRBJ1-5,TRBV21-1,TGTGCCAGCAGCCGTAGACAGGGACGCGACAATCAGCCCCAGCATTTT,CASSRRQGRDNQPQHF
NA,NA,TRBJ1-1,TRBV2,TGTGCCAGCAGGTGGGTGGGCACTGAAGCTTTCTTT,CASRWVGTEAFF
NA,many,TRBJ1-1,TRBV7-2,TGTGCCAGCAGCGCCGGACTGCCTGAAGCTTTCTTT,CASSAGLPEAFF
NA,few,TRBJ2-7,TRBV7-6,TGTGCCAGCAGCCCGGTTGGCAGGACCTACGAGCAGTACTTC,CASSPVGRTYEQYF
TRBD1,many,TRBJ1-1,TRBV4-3,TGCGCCAGCAGCGCGGGACAGGGGATCGTCACTGAAGCTTTCTTT,CASSAGQGIVTEAFF
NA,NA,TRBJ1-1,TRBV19,TGTGCCAGTATGTTGGGAAGCACTGAAGCTTTCTTT,CASMLGSTEAFF
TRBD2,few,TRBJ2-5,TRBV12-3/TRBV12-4,TGTGCCAGCAGTTTGTATGGGCTAGCGGGGGACTCCGGGAAGACCCAGTACTTC,CASSLYGLAGDSGKTQYF
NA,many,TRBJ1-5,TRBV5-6,TGTGCCAGCAGCTTGGGGGTGAACAATCAGCCCCAGCATTTT,CASSLGVNNQPQHF
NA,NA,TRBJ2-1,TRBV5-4,TGTGCCAGCAGCTGGGACTTCTCCAATGAGCAGTTCTTC,CASSWDFSNEQFF
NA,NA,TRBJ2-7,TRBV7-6,TGTGCCGGCAGCCCACCCCGGGGCTTGGGAACAACCTACGAGCAGTACTTC,CAGSPPRGLGTTYEQYF
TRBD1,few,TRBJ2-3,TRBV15,TGTGCCACCAGCAGAGCGACAGGGTGGCCGGTCACAGATACGCAGTATTTT,CATSRATGWPVTDTQYF
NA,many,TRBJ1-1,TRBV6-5,TGTGCCAGCAGCCCCAGCGGGCGGGATAAAGCTTTCTTT,CASSPSGRDKAFF
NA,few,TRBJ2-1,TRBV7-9,TGTGCCAGCAGCTTAGGCCTGGGCGGGGATTACAATGAGCAGTTCTTC,CASSLGLGGDYNEQFF
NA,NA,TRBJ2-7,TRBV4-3,TGCGCCAGCAGCCAAGATGGTTCAGGGCAGCACTACGAGCAGTACTTC,CASSQDGSGQHYEQYF
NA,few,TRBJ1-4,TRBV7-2,TGTGCCAGCAGCCAACTTCCGGCCCCAGTAGCAACTAATGAAAAACTGTTTTTT,CASSQLPAPVATNEKLFF
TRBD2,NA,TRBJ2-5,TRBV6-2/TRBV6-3,TGTGCCAGCAATCTTGAGTCTAGCGGGAGAATAGGAGGAGTAGAGACCCAGTACTTC,CASNLESSGRIGGVETQYF
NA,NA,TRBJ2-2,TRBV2,TGTGCCAGCAGTGAAGAATTCTACAGGGCGAACAAGGAGCTGTTTTTT,CASSEEFYRANKELFF
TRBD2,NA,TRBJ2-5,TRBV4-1,TGCGCCAGCAGCGACCCACCGCCTCTAGCGGCCCCAGGGGAGACCCAGTACTTC,CASSDPPPLAAPGETQYF
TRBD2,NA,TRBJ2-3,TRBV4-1,TGCGCCAGCAGCCCGGGACGCGGGGGGGGCCTAAAAGATACGCAGTATTTT,CASSPGRGGGLKDTQYF
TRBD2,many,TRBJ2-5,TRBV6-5,TGTGCCAGCAGTTCTGGACTAGCGGGAGGGGGCGAGACCCAGTACTTC,CASSSGLAGGGETQYF
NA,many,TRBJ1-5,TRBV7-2,TGTGCCAGCAGCGCGGACCCGAGCTATCAGCCCCAGCATTTT,CASSADPSYQPQHF
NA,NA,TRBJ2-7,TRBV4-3,TGCGCCAGCAGCCAAGATTCAGCAGGGACCAGTTACGAGCAGTACTTC,CASSQDSAGTSYEQYF
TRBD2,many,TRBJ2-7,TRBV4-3,TGCGCCAGCAGCCAAGACACTAGCGGACAGTACGAGCAGTACTTC,CASSQDTSGQYEQYF
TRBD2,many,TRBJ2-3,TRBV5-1,TGCGCCAGCAGCTTGAGTAGCGGGAGCACAGATACGCAGTATTTT,CASSLSSGSTDTQYF